Included here is one T cell receptor beta chain sequence, with context. Its cognate antigen has yet to be identified. No base quality values were provided; no much bigger clone lies one nucleotide off. The library was made by the immunoSEQ multiplex PCR assay. The multiplex PCR relied on a mix of 60 forward primers for TCR Vbeta segments and 13 reverse primers for TCR Jbeta segments. The CDR3 region of rearranged TCR beta genes was amplified from genomic DNA by a multiplex PCR assay. The amplified TCR beta libraries were sequenced on the Illumina HiSeq System as 87-base-pair reads. The paper's processing steps were these. In a later analysis, some 80 million unique TCR beta chains were counted across the 690 or so repertoires, and approximately 9.9 million of these chains were shared by at least two donors. A nearest-neighbor algorithm error-corrected the raw reads and collapsed the reads into unique sequences, merging closely related sequences to remove PCR and sequencing errors. To assign V, D and J gene segments, CDR3 sequences were aligned to IMGT reference sequences. For a sequence to be retained, a match of at least six nucleotides was required to both a V gene segment and a J gene segment. A rearrangement was called productive if the CDR3 had no stop codons and remained in frame with V and J, and every other rearrangement was called non-productive. CDR3 was defined by IMGT convention, running from the second conserved V-encoded cysteine to the conserved J-encoded phenylalanine. The earlier analysis of about 560 of the donors excluded any sequence lacking an unambiguous match to a single V gene segment. In an earlier analysis of some 590 of the donors, a V segment was called functional when productive rearrangements were above 56.7%, and segregating when the standard deviation between donors exceeded 5%. A statistical classification framework was developed to diagnose cytomegalovirus status using the catalog of TCR beta chain sequences. In a later analysis, TCR nucleotide sequences were compared against IMGT/GENE-DB human TR gene sequences so that V and J genes could be assigned. In a later analysis, CDR3 sequences and most-parsimonious VDJ recombination scenarios were assigned using the TCRdist pipeline. In a later analysis, every TCR beta chain was defined by the combination of its CDR3 amino acid sequence and its V-gene family, and reads without a unique V-gene family were dropped. In a later analysis, 500 to 700 highly shared, low-generation-probability nucleotide sequences were removed to address suspected cross-contamination and a sequencing artifact. In a later analysis, a clonal expansion index was calculated for each public chain from normalized within-repertoire ranks of inferred template counts. In a later analysis, generation probabilities were computed using a VDJ recombination model fitted to out-of-frame rearrangements, and the results were checked against IGoR. In a later analysis, TCR-TCR, TCR-HLA and TCR-CMV co-occurrence was scored with hypergeometric tests, and a repertoire-size bias correction was applied to TCR pairs. In a later analysis, false discovery rates were estimated by permuting HLA or CMV assignments 20 times. In a later analysis, co-occurring TCRs were grouped using DBSCAN, and TCRdist sequence similarity was added for clustering within HLA-allele-positive subsets. Repertoires with fewer than 30,000 or more than 120,000 public chains, plus five repertoires with anomalous nucleotide sharing, were excluded from co-occurrence clustering. Held by TCRdb, this immuneACCESS table contains in-frame sequences only and omits some clones. Under half of the omission traces to an unresolved V gene where checked; the cause of the rest is unknown. From that table come the V and J calls and clone size; the DNA was used to work out D and trimming. For this sample the table gives around 210,000 clones, of which about 80% were detected only once. Roughly 3% of the sample rests with the top ten.

The cohort comprised 670 or so healthy bone marrow donors. All cohort members were sampled while nominally healthy, although unrecorded immune exposures were likely present. The donor tested CMV seronegative and was one of the 352 seronegative cohort members. A peripheral blood sample was collected from each donor, and TCR beta sequencing was performed on peripheral blood mononuclear cells. The Qiagen DNeasy Blood Extraction Kit was used to extract genomic DNA from the blood cell samples. The CDR3 holds 15 amino acids from the cysteine to the phenylalanine. The entry retains the CDR3 DNA only, 45 bases that are in frame from base 1. V lost 6 bases and J lost 7 bases; the stretch between them is 18 bases long. The CDR1 and CDR2 encoded by the germline V gene are MNHNS and SASEGT. This sample is drawn from a study of cytomegalovirus exposure and HLA in healthy donors (dated by TCRdb to 2015 to 2018). Regarding the study in general: An earlier analysis of 550 to 700 of the donors reported roughly 270 Gb of sequence data and roughly 100 million unique TCR beta sequences from some 180 million T cells. Among approximately 370 genotyped donors of the cohort, an average of roughly 230,000 unique TCR beta nucleotide sequences was sequenced per donor, of which roughly 17% were non-productive. Of the roughly 400 genotyped donors, approximately 80% fell in the genetic ancestry cluster associated with self-reported Caucasian donors. In a later genetic analysis, genome-wide SNP genotypes for about three fifths of the roughly 670 donors were used, and that subset was treated as a discovery cohort. Alongside the repertoire data, information on donor age, sex, ethnicity and CMV serostatus was compiled. The study aimed to test whether signatures of past pathogen exposure could be identified by cataloging public T cell receptors. All discovery cohort repertoires had been generated using a single sequencing platform. High-throughput TCR immunosequencing, statistical association of individual TCRs with disease status, and machine learning were combined to predict cytomegalovirus infection status. Class I and class II HLA loci were covered by the typing at four-digit resolution. Roughly five DR-DQ haplotypes were handled as single units for association and clustering, since linkage in the cohort was strong. An earlier analysis of roughly 580 of the donors used high-throughput TCR beta sequencing to judge whether each TCR beta V gene segment behaved as functional or pseudogenic. Along with the approximately 600-subject first cohort, a separate validation cohort of over a hundred different subjects was used. To study patterns of TCR occurrence, a later analysis re-analyzed previously published TCR beta repertoires from hundreds of donors and added high-resolution HLA genotyping. The study profiled the T cell repertoires of some 610 subjects by immunosequencing and related them to cytomegalovirus serostatus. Typing coverage varied by locus: about 620-630 donors for A, B, C, DRB1 and DQB1; more than 500 for DQA1; more than 600 for DPA1; some 470 for DPB1. Rather than drawing on any new phenotypic data, the later analysis identified candidate immune exposures from TCR beta sequences and the way those sequences occurred across donors. Roughly 300 gigabases of sequencing data and tens of millions of unique TCR sequences were included in an early release covering around 650 HLA-typed donors.

General conclusions and limits of the study: This cohort had only TCR beta chains sequenced, and the lack of alpha or paired-chain data limited which features could be detected. A total of roughly 160 TCR beta chains were listed by the study as associated with cytomegalovirus. A group of highly shared sequence variants was considered likely to be a technical artifact of the sequencing pipeline. In a later analysis, TCR association rates were found to vary across HLA loci, with the most associated TCRs seen for DRB1 alleles and the fewest for HLA-C alleles. A later analysis found that most CMV-associated TCR beta chains appeared HLA-restricted, with HLA associations seemingly driven largely by CMV exposure. Linkage disequilibrium might explain the correlated functional status among segregating V segments, but an unknown experimental factor could not be ruled out. In an earlier analysis of around 600 of the donors, most TCR beta V segments were observed in productive rearrangements about 90% or about 30% of the time, broadly matching IMGT annotations. Compared with the approximately 670-donor mean, donors in an Asian-associated ancestry cluster had fewer N-insertions in productive TCRs, according to a later genetic analysis. A further reported finding was that TCR beta sequences accurately predicted the HLA-A and HLA-B alleles for most subjects in the first cohort. Because counts were too low, fewer than 20 rarely observed V segments, including chromosome 9 orphons, were excluded from the earlier analysis of around 640 of the donors. In vitro tests confirmed that three of the cytomegalovirus-associated TCR beta chains recognize cytomegalovirus antigens. In both the original and validation cohorts, the classifier was reported to diagnose cytomegalovirus status with high specificity and sensitivity. Some IMGT-functional V segments, including TRBV6-2 and TRBV6-3, could not be told apart with the 87-base-pair reads, so those segments were excluded. Because HLA typing was missing for some donors at each locus, association tests included only the typed subset. The authors suggested that the approach could potentially be extended to other disease states and immunological phenotypes. Roughly uniform sequencing depth across donors was assumed in presence/absence analyses, although this assumption may not hold. The only immune exposure information available for the cohort was CMV serostatus. In a later analysis, HLA-associated TCR beta chains showed more clonal expansion and lower generation probabilities than non-associated chains that were equally common. In a later genetic analysis, a missense DCLRE1C variant was associated with V-gene and J-gene trimming of TCR beta chains, and the association was replicated in an independent cohort. A later analysis associated 15,000 to 20,000 TCR beta sequences with specific HLA alleles at a false discovery rate of 0.05. When HLA alleles, especially DR and DQ, strongly co-occurred, attributing TCR associations to individual alleles was difficult. While some public TCRs were present in many individuals, most TCR sequences turned up only very rarely across donors. According to a later analysis, parvovirus B19, influenza, CMV and Epstein-Barr virus appeared linked to several top co-occurrence clusters.

What was sequenced was PBMCs. The TCR comes from a woman aged 25 to 39 in good health and CMV-seronegative. The chain uses TRBV6-1 and TRBJ1-4; no confident D gene assignment can be made. The DNA reads TGTGCCAGCAGCGAACCCCAGTCCCGGGGTGAAAAACTGTTTTTT. It translates as CASSEPQSRGEKLFF.